This passage covers 2 T cell receptor beta chains from one sample sequenced in a study of blood T cell repertoires in COVID-19. TCRdb's table, derived via immunoSEQ multiplex PCR, lists solely in-frame clones and lacks some. Among some 170,000 clones listed, approximately 89% were seen once. The sample taken for sequencing was peripheral blood. The receptors shown here come from a woman aged 55-70 years with acute or convalescent COVID-19.

This chain connects TRBV30 to TRBJ2-2; TRBD2 might be the D (5 bases). The germline gives CDR1 GTSNPN, CDR2 SVGIG (reference sequence). Trimming left V 8 bases short and J 2 bases short, with 12 bases between. The CDR3 extends over 13 amino acids. CDR3 nucleotides: TGTGCCCGTCTTAGGACTAACACCGGGGAGCTGTTTTTT. Protein sequence: CARLRTNTGELFF.

This rearrangement joins TRBV18 to TRBJ1-2; 10 bases match TRBD1. The length of the CDR3 is 15 residues. V shed 2 bases, J shed 7 bases, and the junction held 7 bases outside the gene matches. Germline V gives CDR1 KGHSH, CDR2 LQKENI. The CDR3: CASSPTGQGIRGYTF. In nucleotides, the CDR3 is TGTGCCAGCTCACCAACGGGACAGGGGATTCGTGGCTACACCTTC.